Presented here are 11 T cell receptor beta chains from one specimen sequenced in a study of T cell responses to AZD1222 COVID-19 vaccine. Repertoires were generated with immunoSEQ multiplex PCR, while TCRdb's copy carries only in-frame clones and drops some. The sample shows around 79,000 clones, about nine tenths of them seen only once. Sample: peripheral blood, taken on day 0 of AZD1222 vaccination. All receptors come from an adult in good health.

J is TRBJ2-3 and V is TRBV7-6, with D maybe TRBD1 (5 bases). Germline-derived CDR1 and CDR2 are SGHVS and FNYEAQ. Trimming stripped 1 base from V and 2 bases from J, with 10 bases between. CDR3 length equals 15 residues. The CDR3: CASSLDRQFTDTQYF. The CDR3 DNA reads as TGTGCCAGCAGCTTAGACCGACAGTTCACAGATACGCAGTATTTT.

J is TRBJ2-7 and V is TRBV2; no reliable D call. This CDR3 has 11 residues. The germline CDR1 and CDR2 sequences are SNHLY and FYNNEI. V shed 5 bases and J shed 4 bases, with 6 bases lying between them. The CDR3 region has the DNA TGTGCCAGCAGTCGGTATTACGAGCAGTACTTC. Protein sequence: CASSRYYEQYF.

This clone appeared a single time. V gene TRBV15 combines with J gene TRBJ2-7, with 7 bases that match TRBD1. Germline-derived CDR1 and CDR2 are LNHNV and YYDKDF (reference sequence). J was trimmed by 5 bases and V by 5 bases; bases with no gene match: 9. The CDR3 has 14 amino acids. CDR3 DNA: TGTGCCACCAGCTTCAGGACAGGAGGTCACGAGCAGTACTTC. It codes for CATSFRTGGHEQYF. Together with reference TRBV15 and TRBJ2-7, the CDR3 gives the full variable domain: DAMVIQNPRYQVTQFGKPVTLSCSQTLNHNVMYWYQQKSSQAPKLLFHYYDKDFNNEADTPDNFQSRRPNTSFCFLDIRSPGLGDTAMYLCATSFRTGGHEQYFGPGTRLTVT.

The J gene is TRBJ2-3, the V gene TRBV13, with TRBD2 matching over 8 bases. CDR3 length: 15 residues. CDR1 and CDR2 from the germline V gene are PRHDT and FYEKMQ (reference sequence). V dropped 5 bases and J dropped 0; count of bases not matched to a gene: 4. The CDR3 bases are TGTGCCAGCAGCCTTAGCGGGGACAGCACAGATACGCAGTATTTT. It is translated as CASSLSGDSTDTQYF.

The chain carries TRBV5-1 and TRBJ2-1; 13 bases map to TRBD2. This CDR3 contains 16 residues. V dropped 0 bases and J dropped 6; count of bases not matched to a gene: 3. CDR1 is SGHRS and CDR2 is YFSETQ in the germline V gene. CDR3 coding DNA: TGCGCCAGCAGCTTGGGGCGACTAGCGGGAGGCAATGAGCAGTTCTTC. Translating gives CASSLGRLAGGNEQFF.

This sequence joins TRBV7-8 and TRBJ2-5, with D perhaps given as TRBD1 or TRBD2 (5 bases each). Trimming cost V 4 bases and J 5 bases, with 26 bases left between them. Germline CDR1 and CDR2: SGHVS and FQNEAQ. This CDR3 comprises 18 residues. Here the CDR3 reads CASSSPRGTVGPWETQYF. DNA for the CDR3: TGTGCCAGCAGCTCCCCTCGTGGGACGGTTGGGCCTTGGGAGACCCAGTACTTC.

The chain is built from TRBV5-8 and TRBJ2-3; the match to TRBD2 covers 8 bases. The V gene's germline CDR1 is SGHTS and CDR2 YDEGEE. J gave up 5 bases and V 0 bases, and 8 bases lay outside the gene matches. The CDR3 has 16 residues. The CDR3 region has the DNA TGTGCCAGCAGCTTGGGCCCAGCGGGAGCGATAGATACGCAGTATTTT. It is translated as CASSLGPAGAIDTQYF. The full variable domain, its missing parts supplied by reference TRBV5-8 and TRBJ2-3, is EAGVTQSPTHLIKTRGQQATLRCSPISGHTSVYWYQQALGLGLQFLLWYDEGEERNRGNFPPRFSGRQFPNYSSELNVNALELEDSALYLCASSLGPAGAIDTQYFGPGTRLTVL.

This clone was picked up a small number of times. This rearrangement joins TRBV29-1 to TRBJ2-1; D is perhaps TRBD2 (7 bases). This CDR3 has 15 residues. The V gene lost 6 bases and the J gene lost 0 bases, with 15 bases spanning the gap. Germline lookup yields CDR1 SQVTM and CDR2 ANQGSEA. The CDR3 sequence: CSVRGAVGSYNEQFF. The CDR3 DNA follows: TGCAGCGTCCGGGGGGCTGTCGGCTCCTACAATGAGCAGTTCTTC.

This rearrangement joins TRBV6-4 to TRBJ1-1; TRBD1 agrees at 7 bases. The CDR3 totals 14 residues. Per the germline V gene, CDR1 is MRHNA and CDR2 is SNTAGT. V dropped 6 bases and J dropped 7; count of bases not matched to a gene: 11. The CDR3 loop is CASRGTGEFGEAFF. DNA for the CDR3: TGTGCCAGCAGAGGAACAGGGGAATTCGGTGAAGCTTTCTTT.

The chain recombines TRBV30 with TRBJ1-5; D is unclear. V gave up 0 bases and J gave up 1 base, with 7 bases separating them. The germline V gene encodes CDR1 GTSNPN and CDR2 SVGIG (reference sequence). This CDR3 contains 14 residues. The CDR3, as DNA: TGTGCCTGGAGTGTATCTGGGAGCAATCAGCCCCAGCATTTT. Translation: CAWSVSGSNQPQHF.

The CDR3 sequence is CASSQTSGRLWPYNEQFF. CDR3 DNA sequence: TGTGCCAGCAGTCAGACTAGCGGGAGGTTATGGCCCTACAATGAGCAGTTCTTC. This chain uses TRBV6-6 with TRBJ2-1; 13 nucleotides align to TRBD2. The CDR3 loop spans 18 amino acids. Germline CDR1 MNHNY, CDR2 SVGAGI (reference sequence). The ends lost 5 bases at V and 2 bases at J; junction bases unmatched: 9.